The rows below give T cell receptor beta chains drawn from one sample of a study of T cells after yellow fever vaccination. MiXCR, applied by TCRdb to the 5' RACE reads, yields one record per CDR3 protein. The sample shows just under 600,000 distinct CDR3 sequences, about 13% of them seen only once. The material sequenced was PBMCs, taken on the day of the yellow fever booster vaccination. The receptors were gathered from a young man who received the YFV17D yellow fever vaccine. Each CDR3 is given with its conserved first and last residue. Fields, in order: J gene, V gene, D gene, clone size, CDR3 length, CDR3 protein, CDR3 DNA. A D gene is named only where the DNA matches it firmly. The size entry is marked missing in some rows and otherwise reads once, few, many or a size class.

TRBJ2-7,TRBV5-1,NA,many,14,CASRPRGSSYEQYF,TGCGCCAGCAGGCCGCGGGGCAGCTCCTACGAGCAGTACTTC
TRBJ2-1,TRBV7-3,NA,NA,16,CASSYSPGPGDNEQFF,TGTGCCAGCAGCTATTCCCCGGGACCGGGAGACAATGAGCAGTTCTTC
TRBJ2-3,TRBV7-2,TRBD2,NA,17,CASSTYGTSGPGDTQYF,TGTGCCAGCAGCACCTACGGGACTAGCGGACCGGGGGATACGCAGTATTTT
TRBJ2-5,TRBV3-1,NA,NA,16,CASRPRDGSGIETQYF,TGTGCCAGCAGACCCAGGGACGGGAGCGGTATCGAGACCCAGTACTTC
TRBJ2-7,TRBV7-8,TRBD1,few,16,CASSIVPGQGIHEQYF,TGTGCCAGCAGTATAGTGCCGGGACAGGGGATCCACGAGCAGTACTTC
TRBJ1-5,TRBV12-3/TRBV12-4,TRBD1,NA,15,CASSFGTGGNQPQHF,TGTGCCAGCAGTTTTGGGACAGGGGGCAATCAGCCCCAGCATTTT
TRBJ2-5,TRBV5-1,NA,NA,14,CASRRGSPGETQYF,TGCGCCAGCCGCCGGGGCAGCCCGGGGGAGACCCAGTACTTC
TRBJ1-1,TRBV4-3,NA,many,14,CASSRQGLITEAFF,TGCGCCAGCAGCCGCCAGGGTTTGATCACTGAAGCTTTCTTT
TRBJ2-5,TRBV10-3,NA,NA,14,CAISESNSLETQYF,TGTGCCATCAGTGAGTCGAACAGCTTAGAGACCCAGTACTTC
TRBJ2-1,TRBV7-9,NA,NA,15,CASSHEGGIANEQFF,TGTGCCAGCAGCCACGAGGGGGGGATAGCCAATGAGCAGTTCTTC
TRBJ1-1,TRBV19,TRBD1,NA,17,CASSIAPSTGGNTEAFF,TGTGCCAGTAGTATAGCCCCTTCGACAGGGGGGAACACTGAAGCTTTCTTT
TRBJ1-1,TRBV7-2,TRBD1,few,14,CASSTRTGPTEAFF,TGTGCCAGCAGCACCAGGACAGGGCCCACTGAAGCTTTCTTT
TRBJ2-1,TRBV6-2/TRBV6-3,TRBD2,many,17,CASSYGPGGERNNEQFF,TGTGCCAGCAGTTACGGGCCTGGGGGGGAGCGGAACAATGAGCAGTTCTTC
TRBJ2-2,TRBV20-1,TRBD2,many,18,CSARGLVTSGSYTGELFF,TGCAGTGCTAGGGGTTTAGTTACTAGCGGGAGTTACACCGGGGAGCTGTTTTTT
TRBJ2-1,TRBV7-8,TRBD1,few,15,CASSLMGTGVSEQFF,TGTGCCAGCAGCTTAATGGGGACAGGGGTCTCTGAGCAGTTCTTC
TRBJ1-2,TRBV6-5,TRBD1,NA,15,CASSNLWTGQEGYTF,TGTGCCAGCAGTAACTTGTGGACAGGGCAGGAGGGCTACACCTTC
TRBJ2-6,TRBV11-3,NA,NA,17,CASSLGRGSPGANVLTF,TGTGCCAGCAGCTTGGGCAGGGGATCACCTGGGGCCAACGTCCTGACTTTC
TRBJ2-7,TRBV19,NA,NA,13,CASSIGLRDEQYF,TGTGCCAGTAGTATAGGCCTTCGGGACGAGCAGTACTTC
TRBJ2-3,TRBV12-3/TRBV12-4,TRBD1,many,15,CASSRDRGRTDTQYF,TGTGCCAGCAGTCGGGACAGGGGGCGTACAGATACGCAGTATTTT
TRBJ2-3,TRBV5-5,TRBD1,few,14,CASSHRTGMDTQYF,TGTGCCAGCAGCCACAGGACAGGGATGGATACGCAGTATTTT
TRBJ2-5,TRBV27,TRBD1,NA,15,CASSSLGQGQETQYF,TGTGCCAGCAGTTCCCTTGGACAGGGCCAAGAGACCCAGTACTTC
TRBJ2-1,TRBV20-1,TRBD2,NA,14,CSASSAGTYNEQFF,TGCAGTGCTAGCTCAGCGGGGACCTACAATGAGCAGTTCTTC
TRBJ2-1,TRBV20-1,NA,NA,12,CSASTSRNEQFF,TGCAGTGCTAGTACTAGCCGCAATGAGCAGTTCTTC
TRBJ2-1,TRBV25-1,NA,few,14,CASSSLGSRNEQFF,TGTGCCAGCAGTTCCCTCGGGAGTAGGAATGAGCAGTTCTTC
TRBJ2-7,TRBV29-1,NA,few,15,CSVEETGTRTYEQYF,TGCAGCGTTGAAGAAACCGGGACCAGGACCTACGAGCAGTACTTC
TRBJ2-1,TRBV20-1,TRBD2,NA,11,CSAIGLAGFFF,TGCAGTGCTATTGGACTAGCGGGATTCTTCTTC
TRBJ2-7,TRBV9,TRBD2,few,15,CASSPTAGEDSEQYF,TGTGCCAGCAGCCCCACGGCGGGAGAGGACTCCGAGCAGTACTTC
TRBJ1-2,TRBV11-2,TRBD1,few,18,CASSLGVQGALNNYGYTF,TGTGCCAGCAGCTTAGGCGTCCAGGGGGCGCTTAACAACTATGGCTACACCTTC
TRBJ2-1,TRBV15,NA,NA,16,CATSRDLVTSYNEQFF,TGTGCCACCAGCAGAGATCTGGTTACCTCCTACAATGAGCAGTTCTTC
TRBJ2-7,TRBV7-2,TRBD1,few,15,CASSYRGQQSYEQYF,TGTGCCAGCAGCTACCGGGGACAGCAATCCTACGAGCAGTACTTC
TRBJ2-1,TRBV12-3/TRBV12-4,NA,few,14,CASSFRQEYNEQFF,TGTGCCAGCAGTTTCCGACAGGAGTACAATGAGCAGTTCTTC
TRBJ1-1,TRBV6-2/TRBV6-3,NA,NA,11,CASSPPGRAFF,TGTGCCAGCAGTCCCCCGGGTCGGGCTTTCTTT
TRBJ2-1,TRBV16,NA,NA,13,CASSHEVYNEQFF,TGTGCCAGCAGCCATGAGGTCTACAATGAGCAGTTCTTC
TRBJ2-1,TRBV7-2,NA,NA,16,CASSLRTGTSNYEQFF,TGTGCCAGCAGCTTGAGGACAGGGACTAGTAACTATGAGCAGTTCTTC
TRBJ1-2,TRBV3-1,TRBD1,NA,13,CASSPAQGVGYTF,TGTGCCAGCAGCCCGGCGCAGGGGGTCGGCTACACCTTC
TRBJ2-7,TRBV7-2,TRBD2,many,15,CASSLASGPIYEQYF,TGTGCCAGCAGCTTGGCTAGCGGGCCGATCTACGAGCAGTACTTC
TRBJ2-3,TRBV7-2,TRBD2,few,15,CASDKVGLAGDTQYF,TGTGCCAGCGATAAAGTGGGACTAGCGGGAGATACGCAGTATTTT
TRBJ2-4,TRBV6-2/TRBV6-3,NA,few,12,CASSYVANIQYF,TGTGCCAGCAGTTATGTTGCGAACATTCAGTACTTC
TRBJ2-2,TRBV20-1,NA,NA,13,CSARTTGPAKLFF,TGCAGTGCTAGAACAACTGGGCCAGCAAAGCTGTTTTTT
TRBJ2-2,TRBV7-2,NA,few,15,CASRLAGLNTGELFF,TGTGCCAGCAGATTGGCCGGTCTGAACACCGGGGAGCTGTTTTTT
TRBJ1-3,TRBV4-3,NA,NA,14,CASSPSSSGNTIYF,TGCGCCAGCAGCCCGTCGAGCTCTGGAAACACCATATATTTT
TRBJ1-1,TRBV6-1,NA,NA,15,CANTVGGAVNTEAFF,TGTGCCAACACCGTCGGTGGGGCGGTGAACACTGAAGCTTTCTTT
TRBJ2-2,TRBV20-1,NA,NA,15,CSARDRQRMTGELFF,TGCAGTGCTAGGGACCGACAACGGATGACCGGGGAGCTGTTTTTT
TRBJ2-3,TRBV11-1,NA,NA,15,CASSRGGGNTDTQYF,TGTGCCAGCAGCCGCGGGGGCGGGAACACAGATACGCAGTATTTT
TRBJ2-4,TRBV4-3,TRBD1,few,17,CASSQGTGGAAKNIQYF,TGCGCCAGCAGCCAGGGGACAGGGGGCGCGGCCAAAAACATTCAGTACTTC
TRBJ2-7,TRBV6-5,TRBD2,many,22,CASSWRGNSGTSGRDSSYEQYF,TGTGCCAGCAGTTGGAGGGGTAATTCCGGGACTAGCGGTCGCGATAGCTCCTACGAGCAGTACTTC
TRBJ1-6,TRBV4-3,NA,few,15,CASSQVSQGTSPLHF,TGCGCCAGCAGCCAAGTGAGTCAGGGGACTTCACCCCTCCACTTT